This T cell receptor (beta chain) was retrieved from a study of blood T cells in healthy people across ages. Study context: Roughly one uniquely barcoded beta molecule per two T cells was captured.

Study outcomes and limitations: More naive CD4+ cells and higher diversity were found in long-lived than in aged donors.

Samples had at least 7 million PBMCs isolated from them. This clonotype came up a few times. Antigen: not known. PCR was performed a second time for roughly 7 to 12 cycles using a sample-barcoded 5' primer and a J-beta primer mix. Every sample gave at least 3 million paired-end reads containing CDR3. TCRdb reanalysed the 5' RACE reads using MiXCR and keeps one entry per CDR3 protein. The table lists more than 1 million distinct CDR3 sequences, 40% to 50% of them singletons. The sample was blood. This TCR was sampled from a woman in her sixties or seventies in good health.

The CDR3 bases are TGCGCCAGCAGCTTGGTCAGGGGTTGGGCAGAGACCCAGTACTTC. Its protein product is CASSLVRGWAETQYF. V is TRBV5-1 and J is TRBJ2-5; a possible D gene is TRBD1 (6 bases). This CDR3 comprises 15 residues. CDR1 and CDR2 (germline): SGHRS, YFSETQ. Trimming took off 0 bases at V and 4 bases at J, with 13 bases between the two ends. Full variable domain (outside the CDR3, taken from reference TRBV5-1 and TRBJ2-5): KAGVTQTPRYLIKTRGQQVTLSCSPISGHRSVSWYQQTPGQGLQFLFEYFSETQRNKGNFPGRFSGRQFSNSRSEMNVSTLELGDSALYLCASSLVRGWAETQYFGPGTRLLVL.